Below, one T cell receptor (beta chain) is given with its context. Its antigen is still unknown. The input lacks base qualities; no much larger clone sits a single base away. TCRbeta CDR3 regions were amplified from genomic DNA using the immunoSEQ Assay, a bias-controlled multiplex PCR. On the study's bioinformatics: The number of nucleated cells in each sample was estimated by amplification of reference gene primers within the assay. To quantify the absolute abundance of each unique TCRbeta CDR3 rearrangement, sequence reads were collapsed and filtered. For each sample, productive Simpson clonality was calculated by taking the square root of Simpson's diversity index across productive rearrangements. TCRdb limited this immuneACCESS table to in-frame rearrangements with V and J called. A share of clones is missing; checked studies link under half to unresolved V genes, and the rest is unexplained. The V and J calls and clone size were taken over from that table, and D and trimming were inferred from the DNA. Present in this sample are 130,000 to 150,000 clones, roughly 85% of which were seen just once. In total, the top ten clones hold 8% of the sample.

The V and J ends are trimmed by 1 base and 5 bases, leaving 12 bases between them. Including the terminal cysteine and phenylalanine, the CDR3 comprises 14 residues. Only the CDR3 region is kept as DNA, spanning 42 bases read in frame from base 1. CDR1 and CDR2 were assigned from the germline V gene as LGHNA and YNFKEQ. The record originates from a study of blood T cell repertoires in COVID-19 (dated by TCRdb to the early 2020s). General notes on the study: Collaborator samples came from the United States, Italy and Spain and covered acute and convalescent phases of COVID-19. The samples were drawn from two sources: the first 160 participants of the ongoing ImmuneRACE study, and about 1,300 subjects contributed by 6 global collaborators. The material from the prospective study consisted of cDNA or gDNA derived from T cells, B-cell-depleted T cells, or PBMCs. The repertoires were made available in a free public database intended to serve as a resource for research on the immune response to SARS-CoV-2. Subjects who had been exposed to COVID-19, were actively infected with it, or had recovered from it provided the deeply sampled blood TCRbeta repertoires that made up the dataset. Where HLA class I and class II types were available, the types were taken from metadata supplied by the sample provider, not from assay-based typing. The sample metadata nearly always contained a de-identified subject ID, COVID-19 status, age in years and sex. What the work shows at the level of the full study, not this receptor alone: The amount of clinical and demographic metadata varied by source and participant and was provided uncurated.

One collaborating source in Seattle enrolled patients while the patients were actively infected and followed the patients over time throughout the course of disease. Each collaborating institution followed its own protocols to collect whole blood in K2EDTA tubes. For TCRbeta analysis, collaborator samples were shipped as frozen whole blood, as isolated PBMCs, or as DNA extracted from either sample type. The chain is made from TRBV4-2 and TRBJ2-7, with a tentative D gene TRBD2 over 6 matching bases. Material for sequencing was peripheral blood. The receptor was isolated from a woman aged 55-75 years with COVID-19, enrolled during active disease. In nucleotides, the sequence is TGTGCCAGCAGCCAAGCTGCGGCTAGCGACGAGCAGTACTTC. Its amino acids are CASSQAAASDEQYF.